The present TCR beta chain was sequenced within a study of T cells in localized non-small cell lung cancer. Study results and caveats: Turning up in adjacent lung were a median about 61 of the top 100 tumor clones. Longer survival (overall) was linked to higher T cell density in blood.

Trimming left V 5 bases short and J 6 bases short, with 14 bases between. The germline V gene has CDR1 LNHDA and CDR2 SQIVND (reference sequence). The CDR3 consists of 14 residues. Regarding this clone: Its specificity is not known.

The assay was immunoSEQ multiplex PCR, and TCRdb's table has in-frame clones only and misses some. Among 55,000 to 75,000 clones listed, approximately 87% were seen once. This TCR was sampled from a male donor aged 60 or over with stage III squamous cell lung carcinoma. The chain carries TRBV19 and TRBJ1-3, with TRBD1 as a possible D gene (6 bases). Specimen: peripheral blood, collected before any cancer treatment. The CDR3 region has the DNA TGTGCCAGTAGTCGGACAGATACGATAAACACCATATATTTT. Translating gives CASSRTDTINTIYF.